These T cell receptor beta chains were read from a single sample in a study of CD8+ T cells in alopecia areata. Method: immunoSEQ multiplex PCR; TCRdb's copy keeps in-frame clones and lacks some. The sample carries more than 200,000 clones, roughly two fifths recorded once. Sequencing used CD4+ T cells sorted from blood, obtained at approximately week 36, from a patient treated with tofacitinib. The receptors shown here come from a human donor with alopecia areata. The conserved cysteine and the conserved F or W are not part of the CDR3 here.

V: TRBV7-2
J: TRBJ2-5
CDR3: ASSLIRQGTRGTQY

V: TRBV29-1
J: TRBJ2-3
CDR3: SVEPSSGYTDTQY

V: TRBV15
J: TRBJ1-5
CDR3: ATGQQNNQPQH

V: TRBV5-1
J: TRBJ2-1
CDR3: ASSSDGSSYNEQF

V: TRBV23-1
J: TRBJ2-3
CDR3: ARRREGQYTQY

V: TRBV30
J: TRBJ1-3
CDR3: AWAPGHRNTIY

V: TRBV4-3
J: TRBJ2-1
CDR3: ASSQRPRGQSYNEQF

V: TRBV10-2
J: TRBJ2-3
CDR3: ASTTSGRTDTQY

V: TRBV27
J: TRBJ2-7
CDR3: ASRRTEYEQY

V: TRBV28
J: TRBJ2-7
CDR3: ASTLEQGRAYEQY

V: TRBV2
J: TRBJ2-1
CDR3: ASSETRTTNEQF

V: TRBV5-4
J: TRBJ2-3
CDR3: ASSKKTGSDTQY

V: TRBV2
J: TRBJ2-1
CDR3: ASSETADEQF

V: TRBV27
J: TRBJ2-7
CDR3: ASSLNSGTGSYEQY

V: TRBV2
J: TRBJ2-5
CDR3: ASSGRASGHFQETQY

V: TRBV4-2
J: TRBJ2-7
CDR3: ASSQSGTPLEQY

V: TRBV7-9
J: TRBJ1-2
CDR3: ASSLATTVYGYT

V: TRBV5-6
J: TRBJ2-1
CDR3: ASIYGRYNEQF

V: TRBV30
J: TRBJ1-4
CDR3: AWSVGGVDEKLF

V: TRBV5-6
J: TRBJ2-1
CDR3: ASTRGRPGLADTLMF

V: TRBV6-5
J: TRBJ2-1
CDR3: ASSILEQF

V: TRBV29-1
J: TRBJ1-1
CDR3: SVESRGATEAF

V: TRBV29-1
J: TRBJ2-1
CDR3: SGDRGWDNEQF

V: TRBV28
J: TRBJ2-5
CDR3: ASSLVQVETQY

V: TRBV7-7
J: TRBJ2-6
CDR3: ASSTGTGANVLT

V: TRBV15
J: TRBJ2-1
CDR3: ATNERERYNEQF

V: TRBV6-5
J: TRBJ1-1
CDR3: ASSYSPDSVNTEAF

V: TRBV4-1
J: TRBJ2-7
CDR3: ASSQDPGLAGGSYEQY

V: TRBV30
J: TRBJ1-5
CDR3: AWSRQGARQPQH

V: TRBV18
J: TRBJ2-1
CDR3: ASSYLAGGPSQYNEQF

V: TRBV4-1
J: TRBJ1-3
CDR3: ASSQDSGNTIY

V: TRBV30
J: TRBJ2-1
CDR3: AWSITGTGGVNEQF

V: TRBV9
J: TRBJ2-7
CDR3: ASSPQGREQY

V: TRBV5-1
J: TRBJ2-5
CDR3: ASSLSGTWWTQY

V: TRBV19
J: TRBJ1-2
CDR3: ASSMVAERGYT

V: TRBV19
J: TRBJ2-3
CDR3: ASSSGPTADTQY

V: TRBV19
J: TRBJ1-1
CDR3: ASRRTGANTEAF

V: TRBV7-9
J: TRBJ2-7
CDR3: ASSLVGAKSYEQY

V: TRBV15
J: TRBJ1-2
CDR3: ATSRVRDGAKT

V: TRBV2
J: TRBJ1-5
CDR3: ASTRDRSNQPQH

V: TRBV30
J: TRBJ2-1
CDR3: AWSVGGGGRVQF

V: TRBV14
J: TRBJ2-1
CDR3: ASSQWDRTYNEQF

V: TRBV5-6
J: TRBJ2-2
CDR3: ASSLLAGGTGELF

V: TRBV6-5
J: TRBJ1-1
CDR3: ASSRTQNTEAF